The source of this TCR beta chain is a study of PD-1 blockade in classical Hodgkin lymphoma. Sequencing used immunoSEQ multiplex PCR; TCRdb keeps in-frame clones, though not all of them. The sample includes 70,000 or so clones, about 93% seen only once; the top ten take 2.6%. Whole-study findings and limits: There remain no defined causes for the repertoire differences, which possibly reflect disease activity or prior therapy.

Germline lookup yields CDR1 SGHVS and CDR2 FQNEAQ. This CDR3 is built from 17 residues. With 5 bases removed from V and 1 base from J, the gap between germline ends came to 20 bases. Described time point: newly diagnosed, previously untreated cHL patient sample. A word on this clone: Its antigen is unidentified.

Specimen: peripheral blood mononuclear cells (PBMCs). This clonotype was sampled from a human donor with classical Hodgkin lymphoma. The chain carries TRBV7-8 and TRBJ1-1; tentatively, D is TRBD1 (5 bases). CDR3 loop: CASSLRQPTEPNTEAFF. CDR3 in DNA: TGTGCCAGCAGCCTACGACAGCCTACAGAACCGAACACTGAAGCTTTCTTT. Full variable domain (rest looked up from reference TRBV7-8 and TRBJ1-1): GAGVSQSPRYKVAKRGQDVALRCDPISGHVSLFWYQQALGQGPEFLTYFQNEAQLDKSGLPSDRFFAERPEGSVSTLKIQRTQQEDSAVYLCASSLRQPTEPNTEAFFGQGTRLTVV.